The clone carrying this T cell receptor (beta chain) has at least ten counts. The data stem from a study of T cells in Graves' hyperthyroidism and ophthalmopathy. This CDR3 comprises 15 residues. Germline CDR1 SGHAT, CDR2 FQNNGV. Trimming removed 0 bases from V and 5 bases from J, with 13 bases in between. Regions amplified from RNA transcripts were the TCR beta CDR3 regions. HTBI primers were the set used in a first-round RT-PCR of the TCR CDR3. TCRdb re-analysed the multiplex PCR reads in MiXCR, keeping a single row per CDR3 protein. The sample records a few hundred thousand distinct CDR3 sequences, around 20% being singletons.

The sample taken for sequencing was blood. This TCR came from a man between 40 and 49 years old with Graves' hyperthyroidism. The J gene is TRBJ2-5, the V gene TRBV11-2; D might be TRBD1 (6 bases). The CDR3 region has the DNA TGTGCCAGCAGCTTAGAGTTAGGGGGATTGGAGACCCAGTACTTC. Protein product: CASSLELGGLETQYF.